Listed below are T cell receptor beta chains from one sample, sequenced in a study of Graves' ophthalmopathy and Graves' hyperthyroidism. TCRdb reprocessed the multiplex PCR reads with MiXCR, giving one entry per CDR3 protein. This repertoire shows 600,000 to 950,000 distinct CDR3 sequences, approximately 40% found once; its top ten account for about 40%. Sequences were obtained from peripheral blood. These receptors were collected from an adult man with Graves' ophthalmopathy. The CDR3 runs from the conserved cysteine through the conserved F or W. Each record gives: V gene, J gene, clone size, D gene, CDR3 DNA, CDR3 protein. A D gene is named only where the DNA matches it firmly. Part of the rows lack a size; the others show once, few, many or a class for expanded clones.

V gene: TRBV6-5; J gene: TRBJ2-7; clone size: few; D gene: TRBD2; CDR3 DNA: TGTGCCAGCAGTTACTCGGGAGGGATCTACGAGCAGTACTTC; CDR3 protein: CASSYSGGIYEQYF
V gene: TRBV19; J gene: TRBJ2-5; clone size: many; D gene: TRBD2; CDR3 DNA: TGTGCCAGTAGGATAGCGGGAGGTGAGACCCAGTACTTC; CDR3 protein: CASRIAGGETQYF
V gene: TRBV12-3/TRBV12-4; J gene: TRBJ2-5; clone size: NA; D gene: NA; CDR3 DNA: TGTGCCAGCTCACCACCGGAACAGGCAGAGACCCAGTACTTC; CDR3 protein: CASSPPEQAETQYF
V gene: TRBV7-9; J gene: TRBJ2-2; clone size: many; D gene: NA; CDR3 DNA: TGTGCCAGCAGCCTTAGCCCCGGGGAGCTGTTTTTT; CDR3 protein: CASSLSPGELFF
V gene: TRBV5-6; J gene: TRBJ1-2; clone size: many; D gene: NA; CDR3 DNA: TGTGCCAGCAGCGCCAGAGGACCCTATGGCTACACCTTC; CDR3 protein: CASSARGPYGYTF
V gene: TRBV9; J gene: TRBJ1-4; clone size: many; D gene: TRBD1; CDR3 DNA: TGTGCCAGCAATCACGGGACAGCTAATGAAAAACTGTTTTTT; CDR3 protein: CASNHGTANEKLFF
V gene: TRBV7-9; J gene: TRBJ2-5; clone size: many; D gene: NA; CDR3 DNA: TGTGCCAGCAGCCATAGCCTCCAAGAGACCCAGTACTTC; CDR3 protein: CASSHSLQETQYF
V gene: TRBV29-1; J gene: TRBJ1-6; clone size: NA; D gene: NA; CDR3 DNA: TGCAGCGTTGATCGGCTAGCGGGAGGTGGTTCACCCCTCCACTTT; CDR3 protein: CSVDRLAGGGSPLHF
V gene: TRBV25-1; J gene: TRBJ1-4; clone size: many; D gene: NA; CDR3 DNA: TGTGCCAGCAGTGAAAGGGGGTCAGGTCATAATGAAAAACTGTTTTTT; CDR3 protein: CASSERGSGHNEKLFF
V gene: TRBV5-6; J gene: TRBJ2-5; clone size: many; D gene: TRBD2; CDR3 DNA: TGTGCCAGCAGCTTGCGACTAGCGGGTGGGACCCAGTACTTC; CDR3 protein: CASSLRLAGGTQYF
V gene: TRBV5-4; J gene: TRBJ2-7; clone size: NA; D gene: TRBD2; CDR3 DNA: TGTGCCAGCAGCTTGGCGATAGCGGGAGGTCTCGAGCAGTACTTC; CDR3 protein: CASSLAIAGGLEQYF
V gene: TRBV29-1; J gene: TRBJ2-6; clone size: once; D gene: NA; CDR3 DNA: TGCAGCGCCGGGACGGTCTCTGGGGCCAACGTCCTGACTTTC; CDR3 protein: CSAGTVSGANVLTF
V gene: TRBV24-1; J gene: TRBJ2-2; clone size: NA; D gene: TRBD2; CDR3 DNA: TGTGCCACCAGTGATGGGGGACTAGCGGGGGACACCGGGGAGCTGTTTTTT; CDR3 protein: CATSDGGLAGDTGELFF
V gene: TRBV20-1; J gene: TRBJ1-1; clone size: NA; D gene: TRBD1; CDR3 DNA: TGCAGTGCTAGAGTCCGGGACAGCGTCCTCGACATGAACACTGAAGCTTTCTTT; CDR3 protein: CSARVRDSVLDMNTEAFF
V gene: TRBV11-2; J gene: TRBJ2-2; clone size: many; D gene: NA; CDR3 DNA: TGTGCCAGCAGCTTGACAGCCACCGGGGAGCTGTTTTTT; CDR3 protein: CASSLTATGELFF
V gene: TRBV9; J gene: TRBJ1-5; clone size: few; D gene: TRBD1; CDR3 DNA: TGTGCCAGCAGCTACAGGGGGCAGGCACAGCCCCAGCATTTT; CDR3 protein: CASSYRGQAQPQHF